This T cell receptor (beta chain) was sequenced in a study of OX40 agonist ivuxolimab in advanced cancers. Study-level information: An agonistic anti-OX40 (CD134) antibody, ivuxolimab, was used to treat the patients. General study findings and limits: Dosing at 0.1 to 3.0 mg/kg was accompanied by clonal expansion of CD4+ and CD8+ blood T cells by week 6. Partial responders at 0.1-3.0 mg/kg had among the lowest clonal expansion.

The assay was immunoSEQ multiplex PCR, and TCRdb's table has in-frame clones only and misses some. The top ten hold about 2% of the sample, which has about 61,000 clones, 85% to 90% seen once. Comment on this clone: Its cognate antigen is unknown.

Per germline, CDR1 MNHEY and CDR2 SMNVEV (reference sequence). The CDR3 is made up of 15 amino acids. Trimming at V came to 3 bases and at J to 3 bases, leaving 8 bases not matched to a gene. The gene calls are TRBV27 and TRBJ2-7, with 7 bases aligning to TRBD1. The sample was CD4+ or CD8+ T cells sorted from blood, taken in a trial of the OX40 agonist ivuxolimab. The receptor comes from an adult with an advanced solid tumor such as melanoma, head and neck, liver or kidney cancer. CDR3 DNA: TGTGCCAGCAGTTTTAAGGGGACAGAATACTACGAGCAGTACTTC. Translation: CASSFKGTEYYEQYF.